The clone carrying this TCR beta chain has just one count. CDR3 length: 14 amino acids. Trimming removed 2 bases from V and 4 bases from J, with 12 bases in between. Germline loops: CDR1 SGDLS, CDR2 YYNGEE. Measured with immunoSEQ multiplex PCR; TCRdb has only the in-frame clones, and not every one. The sample yields about 140,000 clones, 75% to 90% seen once. This sample is drawn from a study of T cell responses to AZD1222 COVID-19 vaccine. This sequence joins TRBV9 and TRBJ1-1; TRBD1 is a possible D gene (5 bases). The sequence came from an adult in good health. Sequences were derived from peripheral blood, sampled on day 0 of AZD1222 vaccination. DNA for the CDR3: TGTGCCAGCAGCGTCGATCTGGGGGGCACTGAAGCTTTCTTT. Its translation is CASSVDLGGTEAFF.